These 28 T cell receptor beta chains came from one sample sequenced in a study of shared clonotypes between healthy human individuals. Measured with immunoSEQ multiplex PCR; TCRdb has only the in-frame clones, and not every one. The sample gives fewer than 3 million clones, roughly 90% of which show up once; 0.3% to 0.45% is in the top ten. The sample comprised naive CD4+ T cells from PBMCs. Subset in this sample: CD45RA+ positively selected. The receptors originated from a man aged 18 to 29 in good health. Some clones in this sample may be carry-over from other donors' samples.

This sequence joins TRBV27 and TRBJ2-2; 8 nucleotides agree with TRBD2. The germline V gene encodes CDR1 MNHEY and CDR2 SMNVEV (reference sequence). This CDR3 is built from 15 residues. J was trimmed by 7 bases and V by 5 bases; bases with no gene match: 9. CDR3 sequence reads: CASSRGRGGHGELFF. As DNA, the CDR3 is TGTGCCAGCAGTCGGGGACGGGGGGGTCACGGGGAGCTGTTTTTT.

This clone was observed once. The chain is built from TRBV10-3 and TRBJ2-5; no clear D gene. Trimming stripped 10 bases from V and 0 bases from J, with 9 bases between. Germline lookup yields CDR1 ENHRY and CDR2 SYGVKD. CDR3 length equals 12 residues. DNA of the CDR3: TGTGCCACGGGTGAAAACCAAGAGACCCAGTACTTC. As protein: CATGENQETQYF.

As DNA, the CDR3 is TGTGCCAGCAGGGTCGGGACAGGGGGCGCCAATGAAGCTTTCTTT. This encodes CASRVGTGGANEAFF. The chain is built from TRBV28 and TRBJ1-1; 12 bases are a match to TRBD1. With V trimmed by 6 bases and J by 7 bases, 9 bases remained unmatched. This CDR3 is 15 amino acids long. Germline V CDR1 and CDR2: MDHEN, SYDVKM.

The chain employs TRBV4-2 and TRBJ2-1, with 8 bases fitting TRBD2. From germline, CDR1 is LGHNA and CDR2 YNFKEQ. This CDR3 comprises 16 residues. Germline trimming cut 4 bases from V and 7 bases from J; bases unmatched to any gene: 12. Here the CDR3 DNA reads TGTGCCAGCAGCCGATTTGGGACTAGGGGAGGGAATGAGCAGTTCTTC. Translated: CASSRFGTRGGNEQFF.

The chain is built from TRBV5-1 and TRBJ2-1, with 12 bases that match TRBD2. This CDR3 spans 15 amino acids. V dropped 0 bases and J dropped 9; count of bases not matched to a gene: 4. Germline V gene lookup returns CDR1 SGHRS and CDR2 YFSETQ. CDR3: CASSLETSGRTEQFF. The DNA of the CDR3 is TGCGCCAGCAGCTTGGAAACTAGCGGGAGGACTGAGCAGTTCTTC.

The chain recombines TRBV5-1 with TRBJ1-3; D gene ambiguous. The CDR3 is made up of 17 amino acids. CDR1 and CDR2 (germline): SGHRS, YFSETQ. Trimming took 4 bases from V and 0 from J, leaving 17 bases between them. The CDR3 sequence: CASSNTMGRSSGNTIYF. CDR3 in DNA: TGCGCCAGCAGCAACACCATGGGGAGGAGCTCTGGAAACACCATATATTTT.

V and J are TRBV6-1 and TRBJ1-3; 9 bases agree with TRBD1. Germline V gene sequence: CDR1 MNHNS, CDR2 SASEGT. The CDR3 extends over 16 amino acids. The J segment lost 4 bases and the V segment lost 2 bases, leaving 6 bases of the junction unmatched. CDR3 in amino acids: CASSEQQGAAGNTIYF. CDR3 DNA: TGTGCCAGCAGTGAACAACAGGGGGCTGCAGGAAACACCATATATTTT.

The CDR3 loop is CAWSLTAASPLHF. CDR3 sequence (DNA): TGTGCCTGGAGTCTGACAGCCGCCTCACCCCTCCACTTT. V gene TRBV30 combines with J gene TRBJ1-6, with TRBD1 as a possible D gene (5 bases). The V gene's germline CDR1 is GTSNPN and CDR2 SVGIG (reference sequence). The CDR3 is made up of 13 amino acids. V was clipped by 2 bases and J by 10 bases, with 12 bases between them.

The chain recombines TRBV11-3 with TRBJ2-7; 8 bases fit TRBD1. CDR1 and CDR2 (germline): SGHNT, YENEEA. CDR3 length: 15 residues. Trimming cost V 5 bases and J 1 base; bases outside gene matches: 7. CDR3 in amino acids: CASSPGQGESYEQYF. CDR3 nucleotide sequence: TGTGCCAGCAGCCCCGGACAGGGAGAGTCCTACGAGCAGTACTTC.

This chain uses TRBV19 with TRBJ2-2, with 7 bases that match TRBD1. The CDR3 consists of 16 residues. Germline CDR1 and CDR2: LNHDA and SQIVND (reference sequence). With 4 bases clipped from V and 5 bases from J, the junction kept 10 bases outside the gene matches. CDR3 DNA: TGTGCCAGTAGTACTCGACAGGGTGCGAGGACCGGGGAGCTGTTTTTT. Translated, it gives CASSTRQGARTGELFF.

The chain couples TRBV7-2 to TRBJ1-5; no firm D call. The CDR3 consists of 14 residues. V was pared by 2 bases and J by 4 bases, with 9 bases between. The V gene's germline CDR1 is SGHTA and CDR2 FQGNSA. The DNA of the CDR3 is TGTGCCAGCAGCTTATCCTCTGCTAATCAGCCCCAGCATTTT. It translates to CASSLSSANQPQHF.

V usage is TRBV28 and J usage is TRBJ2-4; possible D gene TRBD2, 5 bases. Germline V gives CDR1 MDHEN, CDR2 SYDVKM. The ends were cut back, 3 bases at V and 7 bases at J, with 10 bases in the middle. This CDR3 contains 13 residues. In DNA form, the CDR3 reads TGTGCCAGCAGTTTTCGCAGGAGGAACATTCAGTACTTC. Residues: CASSFRRRNIQYF.

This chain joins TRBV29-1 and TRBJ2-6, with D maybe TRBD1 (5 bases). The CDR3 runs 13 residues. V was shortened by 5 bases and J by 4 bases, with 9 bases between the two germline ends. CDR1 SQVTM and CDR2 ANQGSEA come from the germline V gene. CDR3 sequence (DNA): TGCAGCGTTATGGGGCGCGGGGCCAACGTCCTGACTTTC. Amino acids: CSVMGRGANVLTF.

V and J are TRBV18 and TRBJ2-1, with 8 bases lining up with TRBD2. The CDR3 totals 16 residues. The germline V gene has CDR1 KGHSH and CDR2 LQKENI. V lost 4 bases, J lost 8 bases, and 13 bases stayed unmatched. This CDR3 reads CASSLSPGRVGYEQFF. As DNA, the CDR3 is TGTGCCAGCTCACTGTCGCCCGGGAGGGTAGGCTATGAGCAGTTCTTC.

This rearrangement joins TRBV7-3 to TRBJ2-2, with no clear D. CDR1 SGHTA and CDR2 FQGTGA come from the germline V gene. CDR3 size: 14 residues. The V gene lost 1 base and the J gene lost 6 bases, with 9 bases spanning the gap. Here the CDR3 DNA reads TGTGCCAGCAGCTTAAACGCTTTCCCCGGGGAGCTGTTTTTT. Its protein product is CASSLNAFPGELFF.

In DNA form, the CDR3 reads TGTGCCAGCAGTTTTGGAGGTATAGGCGAGCAGTACTTC. It is translated as CASSFGGIGEQYF. The chain links TRBV27 to TRBJ2-7; maybe TRBD2 (5 bases). V lost 3 bases and J lost 6, with 12 bases in between. The CDR3 is 13 amino acids. Germline V lookup: CDR1 MNHEY, CDR2 SMNVEV (reference sequence).

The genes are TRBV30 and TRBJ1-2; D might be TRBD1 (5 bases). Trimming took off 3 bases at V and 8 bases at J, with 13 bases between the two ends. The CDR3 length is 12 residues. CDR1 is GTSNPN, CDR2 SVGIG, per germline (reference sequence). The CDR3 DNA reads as TGTGCCTGGAGCCGGGACGCCTGGGGCTACACCTTC. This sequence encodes CAWSRDAWGYTF. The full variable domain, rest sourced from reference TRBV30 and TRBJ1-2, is SQTIHQWPATLVQPVGSPLSLECTVEGTSNPNLYWYRQAAGRGLQLLFYSVGIGQISSEVPQNLSASRPQDRQFILSSKKLLLSDSGFYLCAWSRDAWGYTFGSGTRLTVV.

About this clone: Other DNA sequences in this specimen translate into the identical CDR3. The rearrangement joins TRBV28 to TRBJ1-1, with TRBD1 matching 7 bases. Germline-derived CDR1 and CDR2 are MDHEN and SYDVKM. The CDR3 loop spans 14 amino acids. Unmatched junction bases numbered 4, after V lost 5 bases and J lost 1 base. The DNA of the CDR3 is TGTGCCAGCAGTCCTGGGACAGCGAACACTGAAGCTTTCTTT. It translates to CASSPGTANTEAFF.

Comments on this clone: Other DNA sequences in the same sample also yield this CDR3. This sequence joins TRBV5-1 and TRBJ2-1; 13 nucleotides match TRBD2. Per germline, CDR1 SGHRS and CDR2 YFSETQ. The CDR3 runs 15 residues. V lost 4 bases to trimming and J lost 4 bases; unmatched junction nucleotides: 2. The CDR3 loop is CASSPLAGGYNEQFF. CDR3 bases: TGCGCCAGCAGCCCACTAGCGGGGGGGTACAATGAGCAGTTCTTC.

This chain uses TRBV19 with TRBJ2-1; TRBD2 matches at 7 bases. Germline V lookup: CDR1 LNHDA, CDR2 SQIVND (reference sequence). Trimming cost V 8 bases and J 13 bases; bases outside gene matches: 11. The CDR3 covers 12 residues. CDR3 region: CASPEAGPGQFF. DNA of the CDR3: TGTGCCAGTCCTGAAGCGGGACCCGGACAGTTCTTC.

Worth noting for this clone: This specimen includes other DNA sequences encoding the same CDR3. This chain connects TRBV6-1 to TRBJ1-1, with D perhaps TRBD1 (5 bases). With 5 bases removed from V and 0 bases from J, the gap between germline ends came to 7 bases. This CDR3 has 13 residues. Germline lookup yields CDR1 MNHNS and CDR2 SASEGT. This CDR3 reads CASSTTVNTEAFF. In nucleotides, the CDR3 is TGTGCCAGCAGTACGACAGTGAACACTGAAGCTTTCTTT.

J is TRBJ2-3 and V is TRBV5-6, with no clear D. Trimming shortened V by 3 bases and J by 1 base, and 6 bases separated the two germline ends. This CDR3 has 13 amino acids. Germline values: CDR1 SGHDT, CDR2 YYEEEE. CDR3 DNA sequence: TGTGCCAGCAGCTCCTGGGGCACAGATACGCAGTATTTT. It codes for CASSSWGTDTQYF.

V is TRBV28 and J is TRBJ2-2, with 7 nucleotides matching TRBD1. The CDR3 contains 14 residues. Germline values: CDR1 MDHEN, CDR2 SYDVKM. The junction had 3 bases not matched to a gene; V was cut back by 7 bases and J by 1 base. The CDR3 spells CASKRTGNTGELFF. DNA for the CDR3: TGTGCCAGCAAAAGGACAGGGAACACCGGGGAGCTGTTTTTT.

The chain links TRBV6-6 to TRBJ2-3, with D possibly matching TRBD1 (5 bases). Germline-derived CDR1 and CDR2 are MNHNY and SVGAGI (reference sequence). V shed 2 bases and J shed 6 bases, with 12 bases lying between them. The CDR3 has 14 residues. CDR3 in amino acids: CASSYGRVPDTQYF. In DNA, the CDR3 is TGTGCCAGCAGTTACGGCAGGGTGCCGGATACGCAGTATTTT.

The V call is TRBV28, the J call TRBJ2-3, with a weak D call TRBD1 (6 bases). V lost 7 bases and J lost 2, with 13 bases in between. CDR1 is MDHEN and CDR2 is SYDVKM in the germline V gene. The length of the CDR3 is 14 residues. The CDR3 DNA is TGTGCCAGCATCCCGACAGGCAACACAGATACGCAGTATTTT. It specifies CASIPTGNTDTQYF.

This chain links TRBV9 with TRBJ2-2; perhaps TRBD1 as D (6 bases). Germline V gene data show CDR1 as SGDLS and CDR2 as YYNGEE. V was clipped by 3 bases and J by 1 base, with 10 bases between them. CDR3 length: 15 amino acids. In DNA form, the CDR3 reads TGTGCCAGCAGCGGCCAGGGGCAGAACACCGGGGAGCTGTTTTTT. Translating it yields CASSGQGQNTGELFF.

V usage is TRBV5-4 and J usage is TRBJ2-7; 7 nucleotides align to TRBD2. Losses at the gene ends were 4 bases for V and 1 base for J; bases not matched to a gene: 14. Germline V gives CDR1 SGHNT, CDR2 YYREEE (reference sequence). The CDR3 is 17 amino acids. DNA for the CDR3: TGTGCCAGCAGCGGACGGGCAGCTAGGCGGGAGTCCTACGAGCAGTACTTC. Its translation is CASSGRAARRESYEQYF.

CDR3 nucleotide sequence: TGCGCCAGCAGCTTCGCGGAATCCTACGAGCAGTACTTC. Translating gives CASSFAESYEQYF. The chain combines TRBV5-1 with TRBJ2-5; D gene uncertain. The DNA end lines up better with TRBJ2-7; the J call may be wrong. The CDR3 has 13 amino acids. Germline V gene sequence: CDR1 SGHRS, CDR2 YFSETQ.